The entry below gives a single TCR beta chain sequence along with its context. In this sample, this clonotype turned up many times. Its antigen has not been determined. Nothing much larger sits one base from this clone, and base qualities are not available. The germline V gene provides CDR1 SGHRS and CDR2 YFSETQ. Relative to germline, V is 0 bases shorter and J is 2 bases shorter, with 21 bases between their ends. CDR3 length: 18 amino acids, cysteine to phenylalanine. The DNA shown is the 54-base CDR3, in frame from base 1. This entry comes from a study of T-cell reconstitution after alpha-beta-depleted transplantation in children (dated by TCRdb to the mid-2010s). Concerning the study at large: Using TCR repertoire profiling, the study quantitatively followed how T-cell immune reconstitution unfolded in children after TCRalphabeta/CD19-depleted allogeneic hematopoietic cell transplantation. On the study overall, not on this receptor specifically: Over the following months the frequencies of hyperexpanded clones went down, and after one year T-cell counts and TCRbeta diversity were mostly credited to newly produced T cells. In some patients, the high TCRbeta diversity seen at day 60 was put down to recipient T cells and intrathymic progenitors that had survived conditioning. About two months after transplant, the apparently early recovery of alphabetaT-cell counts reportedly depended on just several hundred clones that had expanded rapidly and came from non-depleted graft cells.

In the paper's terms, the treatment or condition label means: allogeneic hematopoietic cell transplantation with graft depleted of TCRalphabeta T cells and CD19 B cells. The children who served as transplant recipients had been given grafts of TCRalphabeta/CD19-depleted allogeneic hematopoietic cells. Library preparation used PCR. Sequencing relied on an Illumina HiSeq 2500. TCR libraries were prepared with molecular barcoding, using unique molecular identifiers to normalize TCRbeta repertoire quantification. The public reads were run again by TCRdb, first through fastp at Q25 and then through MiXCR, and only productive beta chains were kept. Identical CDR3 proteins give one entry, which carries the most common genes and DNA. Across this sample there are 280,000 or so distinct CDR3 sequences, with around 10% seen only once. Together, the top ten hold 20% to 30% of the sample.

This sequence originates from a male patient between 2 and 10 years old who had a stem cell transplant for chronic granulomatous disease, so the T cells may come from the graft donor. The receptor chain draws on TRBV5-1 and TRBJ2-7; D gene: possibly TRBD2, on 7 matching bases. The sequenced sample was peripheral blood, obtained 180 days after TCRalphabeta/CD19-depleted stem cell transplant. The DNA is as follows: TGCGCCAGCAGCTTGGGCCCGGGGGGCCTAGCGAATACCTACGAGCAGTACTTC. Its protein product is CASSLGPGGLANTYEQYF.